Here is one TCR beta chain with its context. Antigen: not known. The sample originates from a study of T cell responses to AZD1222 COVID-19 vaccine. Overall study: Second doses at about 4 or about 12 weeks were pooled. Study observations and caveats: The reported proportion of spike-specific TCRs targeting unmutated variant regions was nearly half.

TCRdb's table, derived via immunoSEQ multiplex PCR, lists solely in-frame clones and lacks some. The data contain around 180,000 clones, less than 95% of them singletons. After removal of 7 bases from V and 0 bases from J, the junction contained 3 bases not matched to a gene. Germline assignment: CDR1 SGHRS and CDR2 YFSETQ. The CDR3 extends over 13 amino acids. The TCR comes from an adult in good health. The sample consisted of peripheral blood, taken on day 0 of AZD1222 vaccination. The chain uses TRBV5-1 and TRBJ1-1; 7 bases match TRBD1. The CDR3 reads CASGTDLNTEAFF. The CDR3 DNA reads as TGCGCCAGCGGGACAGACCTGAACACTGAAGCTTTCTTT.